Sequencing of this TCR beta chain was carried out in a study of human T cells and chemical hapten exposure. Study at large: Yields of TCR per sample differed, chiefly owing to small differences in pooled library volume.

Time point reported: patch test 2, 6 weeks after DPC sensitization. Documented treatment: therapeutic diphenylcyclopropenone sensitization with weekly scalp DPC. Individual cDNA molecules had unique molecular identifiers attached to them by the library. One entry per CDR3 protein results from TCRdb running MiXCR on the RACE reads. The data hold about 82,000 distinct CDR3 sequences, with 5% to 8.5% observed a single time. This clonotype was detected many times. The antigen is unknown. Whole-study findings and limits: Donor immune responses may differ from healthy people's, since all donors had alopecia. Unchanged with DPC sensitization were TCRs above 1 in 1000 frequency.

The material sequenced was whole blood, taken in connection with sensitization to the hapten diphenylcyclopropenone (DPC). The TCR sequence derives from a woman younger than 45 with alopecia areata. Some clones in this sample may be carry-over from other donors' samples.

CDR3 protein: CASTDRVGTEAFF. CDR3 nucleotides: TGTGCCAGCACCGACAGGGTCGGCACTGAAGCTTTCTTT. The rearrangement links TRBV25-1 to TRBJ1-1, with 7 bases fitting TRBD1. The V and J ends lost 7 bases and 4 bases, in that order; junction bases with no gene match: 6. This CDR3 comprises 13 residues. The germline gives CDR1 MGHDK, CDR2 SYGVNS.